This passage covers 2 T cell receptor beta chains from one sample sequenced in a study of T cells in tuberculosis. TCRdb keeps only in-frame clones here, not all; method: immunoSEQ multiplex PCR. Of some 31,000 clones in the sample, roughly 96% were seen once. What was sequenced was PBMCs. These receptors were taken from a donor between 5 and 29 years old with latent tuberculosis or without tuberculosis infection.

V and J are TRBV4-3 and TRBJ1-2; D ambiguous. CDR1 and CDR2 (germline): LGHNA, YSLEER. V dropped 0 bases and J dropped 4 bases, with 9 bases sitting between them. The CDR3 is 14 residues long. Written as DNA, the CDR3 is TGCGCCAGCAGCCAAGATTTCTCCCTCTATGGCTACACCTTC. As protein: CASSQDFSLYGYTF.

The rearrangement links TRBV29-1 to TRBJ2-3, with a possible D match to TRBD1 (5 bases). Trimming pared 4 bases from V and 0 bases from J, leaving 8 bases between. The CDR3 contains 13 residues. Per germline, CDR1 SQVTM and CDR2 ANQGSEA. The DNA of the CDR3 is TGCAGCGTTGGGGGCAGTAGCACAGATACGCAGTATTTT. Translating it yields CSVGGSSTDTQYF.